The rows below give T cell receptor beta chains drawn from one sample of a study of T cells after yellow fever vaccination. MiXCR, applied by TCRdb to the 5' RACE reads, yields one record per CDR3 protein. The table includes approximately 300,000 distinct CDR3 sequences, over 8.5% detected once. The source was CD4+ T cells sorted from PBMCs, collected 45 days after the yellow fever booster vaccination. These receptors all come from a man between 18 and 29 years old who received the YFV17D yellow fever vaccine. Each CDR3 is given without its conserved first and last residue.

J gene,V gene,CDR3 protein
TRBJ2-2,TRBV7-2,ASSLAGLATPGELF
TRBJ2-3,TRBV5-1,ASSVGLAGGTQY
TRBJ1-2,TRBV21-1,ARGEWAGRHYGYT
TRBJ2-1,TRBV6-5,ASSLSGGLYNEQF
TRBJ1-6,TRBV5-1,ASSASAGDSPLH
TRBJ2-3,TRBV7-3,ASSLYPLGRRTSTDTQY
TRBJ2-1,TRBV7-9,ASSPRLREPTDEQF
TRBJ2-3,TRBV24-1,ATSDPPIDTQY
TRBJ1-2,TRBV5-1,ASSEGADYGYT
TRBJ2-1,TRBV3-1,ASSQGGSGGYEQF
TRBJ1-2,TRBV6-6,ASRPMWQGASAYGYT
TRBJ1-4,TRBV12-3/TRBV12-4,ASSFSATNEKLF
TRBJ1-2,TRBV11-2,ASTGRSYGYT
TRBJ2-2,TRBV6-6,ASSYREAANTGELF
TRBJ1-5,TRBV12-3/TRBV12-4,ASSLGQHSNQPQH
TRBJ1-5,TRBV6-2/TRBV6-3,ASRPRGYNQPQH
TRBJ2-1,TRBV5-1,ASSLGQGVGEQF
TRBJ2-6,TRBV6-4,ASSAGVSAANVLT
TRBJ1-1,TRBV14,ASSLTGGLNTEAF
TRBJ2-3,TRBV12-3/TRBV12-4,ASSFSAGSPTDTQY
TRBJ1-6,TRBV6-2/TRBV6-3,ASSYSAKFSPLH
TRBJ2-1,TRBV10-3,AISRGESGGHNEQF
TRBJ1-1,TRBV12-3/TRBV12-4,ASRPGGGWTEAF
TRBJ2-1,TRBV5-1,ASSGPGLAGGPRYNEQF
TRBJ1-5,TRBV6-5,ASSYFGGQPQH
TRBJ1-2,TRBV5-1,ASSLGAFYGYT
TRBJ1-5,TRBV4-3,ASSQQENQPQH
TRBJ2-3,TRBV4-1,ASSQPVRGGKGDTQY
TRBJ2-5,TRBV29-1,SVERTGGGRGPETQY
TRBJ1-6,TRBV10-3,AISESAGTENSPLH
TRBJ2-3,TRBV7-2,ASSQRQGLSTDTQY
TRBJ2-5,TRBV9,ASSVEVRGETQY
TRBJ1-1,TRBV5-1,ASSPDPPGTEAF
TRBJ1-2,TRBV7-9,ASRATPRTVVYT
TRBJ1-5,TRBV7-2,ASSLENNQPQH
TRBJ2-3,TRBV3-1,ASSPPPTRGTDTQY
TRBJ2-3,TRBV12-3/TRBV12-4,ASSRLAGGDTQY
TRBJ2-3,TRBV2,ASDFQGSTDTQY
TRBJ2-5,TRBV7-2,ATGPGDRQETQY
TRBJ2-7,TRBV4-3,ASSQSVGGDEQY
TRBJ2-5,TRBV12-3/TRBV12-4,ASSLGRSGTQY